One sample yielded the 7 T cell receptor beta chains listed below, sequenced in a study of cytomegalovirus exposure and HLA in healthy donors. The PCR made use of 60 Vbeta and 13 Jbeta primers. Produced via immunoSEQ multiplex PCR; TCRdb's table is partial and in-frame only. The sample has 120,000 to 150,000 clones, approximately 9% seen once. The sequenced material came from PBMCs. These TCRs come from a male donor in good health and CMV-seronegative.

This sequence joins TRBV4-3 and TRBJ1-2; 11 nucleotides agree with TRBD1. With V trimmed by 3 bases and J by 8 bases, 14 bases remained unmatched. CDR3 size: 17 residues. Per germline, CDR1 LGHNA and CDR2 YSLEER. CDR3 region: CASSHLPPDRGQRGYTF. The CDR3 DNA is TGCGCCAGCAGCCATCTCCCGCCGGACAGGGGGCAAAGGGGCTACACCTTC.

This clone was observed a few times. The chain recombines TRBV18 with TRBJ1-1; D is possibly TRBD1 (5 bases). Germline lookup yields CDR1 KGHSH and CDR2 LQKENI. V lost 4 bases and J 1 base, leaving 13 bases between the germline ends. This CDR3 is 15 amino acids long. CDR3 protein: CASSLLQDPNTEAFF. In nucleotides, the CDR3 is TGTGCCAGCTCACTGTTACAGGACCCGAACACTGAAGCTTTCTTT.

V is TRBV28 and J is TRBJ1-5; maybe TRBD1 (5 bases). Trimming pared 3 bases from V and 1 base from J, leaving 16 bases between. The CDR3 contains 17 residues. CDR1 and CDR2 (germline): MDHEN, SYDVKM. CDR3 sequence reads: CASSFHASGGSNQPQHF. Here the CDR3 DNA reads TGTGCCAGCAGTTTTCACGCGTCGGGGGGAAGCAATCAGCCCCAGCATTTT. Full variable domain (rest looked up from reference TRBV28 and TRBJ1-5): DVKVTQSSRYLVKRTGEKVFLECVQDMDHENMFWYRQDPGLGLRLIYFSYDVKMKEKGDIPEGYSVSREKKERFSLILESASTNQTSMYLCASSFHASGGSNQPQHFGDGTRLSIL.

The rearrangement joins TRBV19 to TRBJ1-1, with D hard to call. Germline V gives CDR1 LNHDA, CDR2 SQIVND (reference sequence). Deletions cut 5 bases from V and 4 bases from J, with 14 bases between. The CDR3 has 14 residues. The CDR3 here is CASSSHQAITEAFF. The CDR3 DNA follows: TGTGCCAGTAGTTCGCATCAAGCGATCACTGAAGCTTTCTTT.

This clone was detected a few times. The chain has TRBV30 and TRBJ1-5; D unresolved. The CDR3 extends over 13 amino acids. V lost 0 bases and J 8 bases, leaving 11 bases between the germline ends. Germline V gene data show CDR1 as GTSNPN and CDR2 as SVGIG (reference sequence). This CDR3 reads CAWSVVGGEPQHF. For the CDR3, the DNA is TGTGCCTGGAGTGTCGTCGGCGGTGAGCCCCAGCATTTT.

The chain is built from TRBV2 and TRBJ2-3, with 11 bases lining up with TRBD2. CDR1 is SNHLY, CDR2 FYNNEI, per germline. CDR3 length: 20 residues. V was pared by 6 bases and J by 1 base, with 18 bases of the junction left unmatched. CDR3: CASRKPSSGGFFGGTDTQYF. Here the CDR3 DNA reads TGTGCCAGCAGGAAACCGTCTAGCGGGGGGTTCTTCGGGGGCACAGATACGCAGTATTTT.

This chain's CDR3 is CASSLGDRVSTDTQYF. CDR3 coding DNA: TGTGCCAGCAGCTTGGGGGACAGGGTGAGCACAGATACGCAGTATTTT. The gene calls are TRBV5-6 and TRBJ2-3; TRBD1 aligns across 9 bases. This CDR3 region has 16 residues. The germline V gene has CDR1 SGHDT and CDR2 YYEEEE. Trimming at V came to 0 bases and at J to 0 bases, leaving 2 bases not matched to a gene. Drawing the rest from reference TRBV5-6 and TRBJ2-3, the complete variable domain is DAGVTQSPTHLIKTRGQQVTLRCSPKSGHDTVSWYQQALGQGPQFIFQYYEEEERQRGNFPDRFSGHQFPNYSSELNVNALLLGDSALYLCASSLGDRVSTDTQYFGPGTRLTVL.